The 15 T cell receptor beta chains given below trace back to one sample, sequenced in a study of immune characterization of retroperitoneal liposarcoma. In TCRdb, the PCR reads were re-called with MiXCR into one record per CDR3 protein. The sample lists approximately 9,000 distinct CDR3 sequences, around a quarter seen once, with about 7.7% in the top ten. Material: tumor tissue. These receptors were obtained from a male donor with retroperitoneal liposarcoma.

Many counts were recorded for this clonotype. The V call is TRBV6-1, the J call TRBJ2-1; 11 bases map to TRBD2. The assigned J gene may be wrong: the sequence end matches TRBJ2-7 better. The germline gives CDR1 MNHNS, CDR2 SASEGT. The CDR3 is 16 amino acids. CDR3 DNA: TGTGCCAGCAGAGATCTAGCGGGAGGCCTCTACAATGAGCAGTACTTC. This encodes CASRDLAGGLYNEQYF.

This clonotype has a handful of counts. The genes are TRBV27 and TRBJ2-5; the D is unclear. In germline, CDR1 is MNHEY, CDR2 SMNVEV (reference sequence). The CDR3 is made up of 13 amino acids. V was shortened by 5 bases and J by 11 bases, with 18 bases between the two germline ends. CDR3 nucleotides: TGTGCCAGCAGTCCCGGCCGCTACAATGAGCAGTACTTC. Translation: CASSPGRYNEQYF.

By sample fraction, this clonotype is medium-sized. The chain is built from TRBV12-3 or TRBV12-4 and TRBJ2-1, with D uncertain. The better agreement between TRBJ2-7 and the DNA end casts doubt on the J call. The CDR3 is 12 residues long. CDR3 residues: CASSFILQEQYF. In DNA, the CDR3 is TGTGCCAGCAGTTTTATCCTACAAGAGCAGTACTTC.

This chain joins TRBV11-2 and TRBJ2-5; TRBD2 matches 9 bases. The J call is uncertain, as TRBJ2-1 better fits the DNA end. Germline V CDR1 and CDR2: SGHAT, FQNNGV. CDR3 length: 14 amino acids. The CDR3, as DNA: TGTGCCAGCAGCTCGTGGACTAGCGTCAATGAGCAGTTCTTC. It translates to CASSSWTSVNEQFF.

This clonotype was seen a handful of times. The gene calls are TRBV7-2 and TRBJ2-1; tentative D call: TRBD1 (5 bases). The V and J ends lost 5 bases and 10 bases respectively, with 15 bases between them. Germline assignment: CDR1 SGHTA and CDR2 FQGNSA. The CDR3 loop spans 13 amino acids. This chain's CDR3 is CASSRRQNYEQFF. The CDR3 DNA sequence: TGTGCCAGCAGCCGGCGACAGAACTACGAGCAGTTCTTC.

The CDR3 spells CASSDRLNTEAFF. DNA of the CDR3: TGTGCCAGCAGTGACAGACTGAACACTGAAGCTTTCTTT. V gene TRBV28 combines with J gene TRBJ1-1; maybe TRBD1 (5 bases). CDR1 is MDHEN, CDR2 SYDVKM, per germline. Trimming stripped 5 bases from V and 0 bases from J, with 7 bases between. The CDR3 length is 13 residues.

The V gene is TRBV4-1, the J gene TRBJ2-6; D could derive from TRBD1 or TRBD2 (5 bases each). V lost 3 bases and J 2 bases, leaving 8 bases between the germline ends. The CDR3 contains 15 residues. Per the germline V gene, CDR1 is MGHRA and CDR2 is YSYEKL. CDR3 coding DNA: TGCGCCAGCAGCCAGCAGGGAGCTGGGGCCAACGTCCTGACTTTC. Translating gives CASSQQGAGANVLTF.

This clonotype has a single count. The chain recombines TRBV6-5 with TRBJ1-2; D remains ambiguous. Trimming removed 5 bases from V and 4 bases from J, with 20 bases in between. This CDR3 has 16 amino acids. Germline V gene data show CDR1 as MNHEY and CDR2 as SVGAGI. As DNA, the CDR3 is TGTGCCAGCAGTGGGCAGTCAATGGCGAGAGCCTATGGCTACACCTTC. It translates to CASSGQSMARAYGYTF.

The genes are TRBV10-2 and TRBJ2-5, with D perhaps TRBD1 (6 bases). The CDR3 contains 14 residues. Germline values: CDR1 WSHSY, CDR2 SAAADI. The ends were cut back, 5 bases at V and 5 bases at J, with 15 bases in the middle. In DNA form, the CDR3 reads TGCGCCAGCAGTTCCCCGGTGGGGGCCGAGACCCAGTACTTC. Protein product: CASSSPVGAETQYF.

Relative to its sample, this clonotype is medium-sized (0.01 to 0.1%). The chain has TRBV7-2 and TRBJ2-1; either TRBD1 or TRBD2 may supply D (5 bases each). The J call may be faulty, since TRBJ2-7 better matches the DNA end. The CDR3 sequence is 13 residues long. The V gene's germline CDR1 is SGHTA and CDR2 FQGNSA. The CDR3 here is CASSRDGHYEQYF. The CDR3 DNA sequence: TGTGCCAGCAGTCGGGACGGTCACTACGAGCAGTACTTC.

As regards this clonotype: A much bigger clone sits one base away, suggesting this may be a read error. CDR3 bases: TGTGCCAGCAGCTTAGAAGGAAGCGGGCAGTTCTTC. Translation gives CASSLEGSGQFF. J is TRBJ2-1 and V is TRBV7-2; D possibly corresponds to TRBD2 (5 bases). CDR1 and CDR2 from the germline V gene are SGHTA and FQGNSA. The CDR3 is 12 residues long. V was cut by 1 base and J by 12 bases, with 10 bases left in between.

The sample holds a few counts of this clonotype. The V and J genes are TRBV10-3 and TRBJ2-7; perhaps TRBD2 as D (7 bases). Trimming left V 4 bases short and J 1 base short, with 14 bases between. This CDR3 region has 15 residues. Germline V gene sequence: CDR1 ENHRY, CDR2 SYGVKD. Written as DNA, the CDR3 is TGTGCCATCAGTGGGGACATGGGAGGGTCCTACGAGCAGTACTTC. This gives the protein CAISGDMGGSYEQYF.

This clonotype has more than one count but fewer than ten. The chain employs TRBV6-1 and TRBJ2-1, with 9 bases aligning to TRBD1. The closer fit of TRBJ2-7 to the DNA end suggests the J call may be wrong. The CDR3 consists of 15 residues. CDR1 and CDR2 from the germline V gene are MNHNS and SASEGT. CDR3 loop: CASSTRQGGYNEQYF. DNA for the CDR3: TGTGCCAGCAGTACTCGACAGGGGGGCTACAATGAGCAGTACTTC.

This clonotype was picked up a small number of times. This rearrangement joins TRBV12-3 or TRBV12-4 to TRBJ2-1, with 9 bases aligning to TRBD2. The J call is doubtful: the DNA matches TRBJ2-7 better. The CDR3 contains 13 residues. CDR3 sequence reads: CASRGGGAGEQYF. The CDR3 DNA follows: TGTGCCAGCAGAGGCGGGGGGGCCGGTGAGCAGTACTTC.

The chain combines TRBV7-6 with TRBJ1-1, with TRBD1 identical over 8 bases. This CDR3 spans 15 amino acids. The J segment lost 1 base and the V segment lost 5 bases, leaving 6 bases of the junction unmatched. Germline assignment: CDR1 SGHVS and CDR2 FNYEAQ. This chain's CDR3 is CASSGQGAGNTEAFF. The CDR3 DNA is TGTGCCAGCAGCGGACAGGGTGCCGGGAACACTGAAGCTTTCTTT.